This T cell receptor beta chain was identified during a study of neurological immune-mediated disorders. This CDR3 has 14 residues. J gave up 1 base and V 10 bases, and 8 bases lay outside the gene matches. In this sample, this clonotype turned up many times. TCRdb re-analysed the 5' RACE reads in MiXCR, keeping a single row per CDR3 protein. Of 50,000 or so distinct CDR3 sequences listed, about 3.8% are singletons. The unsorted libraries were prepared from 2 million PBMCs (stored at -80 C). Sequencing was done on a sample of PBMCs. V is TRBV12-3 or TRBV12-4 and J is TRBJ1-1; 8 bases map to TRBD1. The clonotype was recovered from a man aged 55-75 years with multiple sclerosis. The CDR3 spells CATHTGGWNTEAFF. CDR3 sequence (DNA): TGTGCCACCCATACAGGGGGATGGAACACTGAAGCTTTCTTT.